The clone carrying this T cell receptor beta chain has only a few counts. Its antigen is unidentified. Then a second PCR, running about 7 to 11 cycles, was carried out with a sample-barcoded 5' primer and a J-beta primer mix. Via MiXCR, TCRdb re-called the 5' RACE reads, giving one row per CDR3 protein. The table has roughly 930,000 distinct CDR3 sequences, about 48% seen once. The data originate from a study of blood T cells in healthy people across ages. Study-level points and caveats: Investigators treated diversity estimates from one million T cells as underestimates.

V shed 2 bases and J shed 1 base, with 9 bases lying between them. The CDR3 covers 14 residues. Germline V gives CDR1 MGHRA, CDR2 YSYEKL. Material: blood. The receptor comes from a man aged 30-40 years in good health. This chain connects TRBV4-1 to TRBJ2-7; tentative D call: TRBD1 (6 bases). CDR3 loop: CASSQSTGSYEQYF. CDR3 in DNA: TGCGCCAGCAGCCAATCTACAGGGTCCTACGAGCAGTACTTC.